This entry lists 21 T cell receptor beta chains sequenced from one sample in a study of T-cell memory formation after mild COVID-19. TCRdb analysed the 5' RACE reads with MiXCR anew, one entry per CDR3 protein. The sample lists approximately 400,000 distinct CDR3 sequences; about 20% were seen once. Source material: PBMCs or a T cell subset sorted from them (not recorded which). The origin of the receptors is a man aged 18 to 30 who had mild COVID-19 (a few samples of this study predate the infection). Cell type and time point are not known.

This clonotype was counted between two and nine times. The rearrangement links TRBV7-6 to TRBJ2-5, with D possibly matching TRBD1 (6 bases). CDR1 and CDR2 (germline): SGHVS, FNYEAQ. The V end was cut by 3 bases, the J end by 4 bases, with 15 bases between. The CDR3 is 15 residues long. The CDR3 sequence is CASSFRTAVRETQYF. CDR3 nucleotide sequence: TGTGCCAGCAGCTTCCGGACAGCCGTCCGAGAGACCCAGTACTTC.

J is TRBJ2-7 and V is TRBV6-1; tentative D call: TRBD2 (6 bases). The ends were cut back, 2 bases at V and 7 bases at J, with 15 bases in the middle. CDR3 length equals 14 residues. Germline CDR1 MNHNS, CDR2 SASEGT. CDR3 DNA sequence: TGTGCCAGCAGTGAATATAGCGGTTCGGATGAGCAGTACGTC. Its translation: CASSEYSGSDEQYV.

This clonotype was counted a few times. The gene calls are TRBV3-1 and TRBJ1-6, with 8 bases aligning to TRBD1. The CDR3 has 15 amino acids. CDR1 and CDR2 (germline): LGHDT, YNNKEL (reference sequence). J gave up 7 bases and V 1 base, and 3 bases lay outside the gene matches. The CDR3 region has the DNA TGTGCCAGCAGCCAAGGAAGGACAGGGAATTCACCCCTCCACTTT. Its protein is CASSQGRTGNSPLHF.

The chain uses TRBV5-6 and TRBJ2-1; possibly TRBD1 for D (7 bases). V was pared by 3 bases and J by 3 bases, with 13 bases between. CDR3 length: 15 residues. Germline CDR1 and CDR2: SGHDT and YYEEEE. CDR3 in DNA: TGTGCCAGCAGCTCTGGAGGGGGCTACTACAATGAGCAGTTCTTC. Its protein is CASSSGGGYYNEQFF. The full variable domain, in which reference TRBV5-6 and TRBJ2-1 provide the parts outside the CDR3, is DAGVTQSPTHLIKTRGQQVTLRCSPKSGHDTVSWYQQALGQGPQFIFQYYEEEERQRGNFPDRFSGHQFPNYSSELNVNALLLGDSALYLCASSSGGGYYNEQFFGPGTRLTVL.

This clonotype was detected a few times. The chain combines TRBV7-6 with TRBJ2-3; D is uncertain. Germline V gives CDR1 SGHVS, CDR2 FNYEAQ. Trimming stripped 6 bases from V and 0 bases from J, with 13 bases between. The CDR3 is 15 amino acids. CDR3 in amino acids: CASRKRPLSTDTQYF. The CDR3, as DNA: TGTGCCAGCAGGAAGCGACCTCTCAGCACAGATACGCAGTATTTT.

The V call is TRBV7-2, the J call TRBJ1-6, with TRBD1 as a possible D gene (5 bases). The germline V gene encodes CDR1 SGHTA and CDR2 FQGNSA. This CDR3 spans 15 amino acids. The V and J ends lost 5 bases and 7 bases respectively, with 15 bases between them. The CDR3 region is CASSQGPGGNSPLHF. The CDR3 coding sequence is TGTGCCAGCAGCCAGGGCCCTGGTGGGAATTCACCCCTCCACTTT.

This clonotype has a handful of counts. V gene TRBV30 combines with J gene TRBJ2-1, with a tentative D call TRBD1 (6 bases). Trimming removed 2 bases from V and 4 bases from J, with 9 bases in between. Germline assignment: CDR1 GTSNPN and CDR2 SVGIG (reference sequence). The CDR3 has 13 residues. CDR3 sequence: CAWSLTGYNEQFF. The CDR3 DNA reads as TGTGCCTGGAGTTTGACAGGATACAATGAGCAGTTCTTC.

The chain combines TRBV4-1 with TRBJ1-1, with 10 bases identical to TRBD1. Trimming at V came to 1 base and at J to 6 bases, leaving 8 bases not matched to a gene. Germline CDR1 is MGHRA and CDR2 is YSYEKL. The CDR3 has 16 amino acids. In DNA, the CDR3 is TGCGCCAGCAGCCAAGCGGATCCGACAGGGGGCCCTGAAGCTTTCTTT. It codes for CASSQADPTGGPEAFF.

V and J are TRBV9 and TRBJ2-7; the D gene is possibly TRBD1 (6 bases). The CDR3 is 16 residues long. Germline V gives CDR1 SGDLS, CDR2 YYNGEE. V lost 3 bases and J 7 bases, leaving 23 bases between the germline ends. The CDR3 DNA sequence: TGTGCCAGCAGCGGACGCAGTGGGGCTACCACAGGGGAGCAGTACTTC. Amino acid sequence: CASSGRSGATTGEQYF.

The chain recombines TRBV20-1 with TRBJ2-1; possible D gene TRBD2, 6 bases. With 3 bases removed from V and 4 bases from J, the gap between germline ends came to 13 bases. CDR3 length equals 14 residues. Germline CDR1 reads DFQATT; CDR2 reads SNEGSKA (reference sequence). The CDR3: CSARRPGSYNEQFF. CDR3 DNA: TGCAGTGCTAGGCGACCCGGGAGTTACAATGAGCAGTTCTTC.

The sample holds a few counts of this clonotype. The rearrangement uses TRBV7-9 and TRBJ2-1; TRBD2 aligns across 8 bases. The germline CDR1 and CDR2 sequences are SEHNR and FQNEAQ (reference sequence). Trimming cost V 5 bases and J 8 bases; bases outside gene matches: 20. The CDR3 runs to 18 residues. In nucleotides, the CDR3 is TGTGCCAGCAGCCCAGGGTTGCGTGGACTAGCTGGTCGGGATGAGCAGTTCTTC. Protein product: CASSPGLRGLAGRDEQFF.

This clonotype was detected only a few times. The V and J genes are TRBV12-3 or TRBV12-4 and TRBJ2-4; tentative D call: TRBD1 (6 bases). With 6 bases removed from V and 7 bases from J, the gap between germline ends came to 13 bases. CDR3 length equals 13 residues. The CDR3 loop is CASSNRDTNIQYF. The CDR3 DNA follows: TGTGCCAGCAGCAACCGGGACACGAACATTCAGTACTTC.

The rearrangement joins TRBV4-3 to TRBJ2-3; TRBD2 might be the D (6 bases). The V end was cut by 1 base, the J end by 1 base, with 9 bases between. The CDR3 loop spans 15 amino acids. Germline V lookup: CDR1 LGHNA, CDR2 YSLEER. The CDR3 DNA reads TGCGCCAGCAGCCAAGCTGGCGGGGGCACAGATACGCAGTATTTT. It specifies CASSQAGGGTDTQYF.

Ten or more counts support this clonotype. This CDR3 reads CASSLAWDRGLETQYF. CDR3 in DNA: TGCGCCAGCAGCTTGGCATGGGACAGGGGGTTGGAGACCCAGTACTTC. The chain carries TRBV5-1 and TRBJ2-5, with 11 bases lining up with TRBD1. Germline CDR1 is SGHRS and CDR2 is YFSETQ. Losses at the gene ends were 0 bases for V and 5 bases for J; bases not matched to a gene: 6. The CDR3 runs 16 residues.

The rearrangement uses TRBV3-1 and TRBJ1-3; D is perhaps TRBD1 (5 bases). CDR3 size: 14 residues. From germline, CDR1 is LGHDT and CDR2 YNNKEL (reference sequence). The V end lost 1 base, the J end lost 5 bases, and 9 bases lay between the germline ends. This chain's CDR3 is CASSQAGGRNTIYF. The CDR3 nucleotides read TGTGCCAGCAGCCAAGCCGGGGGGAGAAACACCATATATTTT.

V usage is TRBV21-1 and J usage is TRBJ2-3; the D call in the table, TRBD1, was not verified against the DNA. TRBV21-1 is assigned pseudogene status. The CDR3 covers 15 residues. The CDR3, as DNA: TGTGCCAGCTCTTGGGGGGGCGAGAGCACAGATACGCAGTATTTT. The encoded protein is CASSWGGESTDTQYF.

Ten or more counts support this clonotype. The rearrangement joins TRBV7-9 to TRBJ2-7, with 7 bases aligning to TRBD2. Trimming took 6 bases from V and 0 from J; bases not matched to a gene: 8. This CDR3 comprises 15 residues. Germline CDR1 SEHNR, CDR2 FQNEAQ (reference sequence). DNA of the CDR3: TGTGCCAGCAGACATAGCCGGGAGGCCTCCTACGAGCAGTACTTC. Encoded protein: CASRHSREASYEQYF.

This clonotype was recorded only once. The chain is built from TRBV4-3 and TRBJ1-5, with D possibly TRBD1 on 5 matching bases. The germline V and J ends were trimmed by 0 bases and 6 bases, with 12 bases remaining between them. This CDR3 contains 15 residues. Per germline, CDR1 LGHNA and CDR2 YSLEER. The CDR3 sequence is CASSQDPLGAQPQHF. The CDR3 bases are TGCGCCAGCAGCCAAGATCCGTTAGGGGCTCAGCCCCAGCATTTT.

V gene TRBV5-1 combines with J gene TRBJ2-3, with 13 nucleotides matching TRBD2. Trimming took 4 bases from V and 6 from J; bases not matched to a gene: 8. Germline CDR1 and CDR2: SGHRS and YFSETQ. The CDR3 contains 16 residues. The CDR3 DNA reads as TGCGCCAGCAGCGGCCGGACTAGCGGGGGAGGGGATACGCAGTATTTT. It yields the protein CASSGRTSGGGDTQYF.

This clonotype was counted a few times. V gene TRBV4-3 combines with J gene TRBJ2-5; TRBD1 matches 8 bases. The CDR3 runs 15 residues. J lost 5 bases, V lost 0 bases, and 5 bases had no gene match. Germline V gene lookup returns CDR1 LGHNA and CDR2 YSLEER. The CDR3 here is CASSQEWTGRETQYF. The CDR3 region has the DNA TGCGCCAGCAGCCAAGAATGGACAGGGAGGGAGACCCAGTACTTC.

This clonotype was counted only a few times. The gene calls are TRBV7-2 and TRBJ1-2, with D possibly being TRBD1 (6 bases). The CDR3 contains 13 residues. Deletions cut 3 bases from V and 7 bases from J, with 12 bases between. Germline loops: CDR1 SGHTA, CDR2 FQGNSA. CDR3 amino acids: CASSLYRDAGYTF. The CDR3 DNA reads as TGTGCCAGCAGCTTGTACAGGGACGCTGGCTACACCTTC.